These 24 T cell receptor beta chains share one sample of origin, sequenced in a study of T cell repertoires in cytomegalovirus infection. TCRdb re-called the reads through MiXCR, storing one row per CDR3 protein. Of about 20,000 distinct CDR3 sequences in the sample, around 40% are singletons; the top ten hold around 96%. Antigens of these TCRs are unknown. The source was CD8+ T cells from cultured PBMCs, collected from culture after CMV antigen stimulation. Receptors originate from a human donor in good health (CMV status not recorded). Some clones in this sample may be carry-over from other donors' samples.

The chain employs TRBV6-5 and TRBJ2-5; the match to TRBD1 covers 7 bases. Trimming at V came to 10 bases and at J to 7 bases, leaving 9 bases not matched to a gene. In germline, CDR1 is MNHEY, CDR2 SVGAGI. This CDR3 is built from 12 residues. CDR3 region: CATTYRGRTQYF. DNA of the CDR3: TGTGCCACAACCTACAGGGGAAGGACCCAGTACTTC.

The CDR3 region has the DNA TGCGCCAGCAGCCAAGATCACCGGGGGTATTATATAACCTACGAGCAGTACTTC. Its protein is CASSQDHRGYYITYEQYF. V gene TRBV4-1 combines with J gene TRBJ2-7; D perhaps matches TRBD2 (6 bases). CDR3 size: 18 residues. Trimming pared 0 bases from V and 2 bases from J, leaving 20 bases between. CDR1 and CDR2 (germline): MGHRA, YSYEKL.

This clonotype was picked up a small number of times. V gene TRBV7-9 combines with J gene TRBJ1-6, with TRBD1 matching over 8 bases. Germline V gene lookup returns CDR1 SEHNR and CDR2 FQNEAQ (reference sequence). The CDR3 spans 16 residues. V gave up 6 bases and J gave up 0 bases; unmatched junction bases: 4. CDR3 amino acids: CASRDTGGSYNSPLHF. The CDR3 DNA reads TGTGCCAGCAGAGACACAGGGGGCTCCTATAATTCACCCCTCCACTTT.

This clonotype has at least ten counts. The chain has TRBV27 and TRBJ1-1; 11 positions agree with TRBD1. The CDR3 is 15 residues long. V lost 3 bases, J lost 2 bases, and 2 bases stayed unmatched. Germline V CDR1 and CDR2: MNHEY, SMNVEV (reference sequence). As DNA, the CDR3 is TGTGCCAGCAGTTTGGGGACAGGGGGAAACACTGAAGCTTTCTTT. This encodes CASSLGTGGNTEAFF.

This clonotype was picked up a small number of times. This chain links TRBV6-1 with TRBJ2-7; D gene unclear. The CDR3 length is 12 residues. The ends were cut back, 6 bases at V and 7 bases at J, with 13 bases in the middle. Germline CDR1 and CDR2: MNHNS and SASEGT. In DNA, the CDR3 is TGTGCCAGCAGCTCCCGGCGCCTGGAGCAGTACTTC. This translates into CASSSRRLEQYF.

This clonotype was counted between two and nine times. V and J are TRBV4-1 and TRBJ2-2; 10 bases agree with TRBD1. Germline CDR1 is MGHRA and CDR2 is YSYEKL. The CDR3 runs 17 residues. J gave up 5 bases and V 3 bases, and 9 bases lay outside the gene matches. CDR3 loop: CASSHPGQGGNTGELFF. DNA of the CDR3: TGCGCCAGCAGCCACCCAGGACAGGGGGGAAATACCGGGGAGCTGTTTTTT.

This clonotype has a handful of counts. This chain joins TRBV28 and TRBJ2-5; D may correspond to TRBD1 or TRBD2 (6 bases each). The V end lost 5 bases, the J end lost 5 bases, and 18 bases lay between the germline ends. The CDR3 is made up of 15 amino acids. The germline gives CDR1 MDHEN, CDR2 SYDVKM. CDR3 region: CASSLGVGGWETQYF. CDR3 nucleotide sequence: TGTGCCAGCAGTCTTGGAGTAGGGGGGTGGGAGACCCAGTACTTC. The variable domain in full, with the rest retrieved from reference TRBV28 and TRBJ2-5, is DVKVTQSSRYLVKRTGEKVFLECVQDMDHENMFWYRQDPGLGLRLIYFSYDVKMKEKGDIPEGYSVSREKKERFSLILESASTNQTSMYLCASSLGVGGWETQYFGPGTRLLVL.

This clonotype was recorded at least ten times. The rearrangement links TRBV7-2 to TRBJ2-3; D may be TRBD1 or TRBD2 (5 bases each). This CDR3 spans 16 amino acids. V shed 3 bases and J shed 5 bases, with 18 bases lying between them. Germline V gene lookup returns CDR1 SGHTA and CDR2 FQGNSA. CDR3 sequence reads: CASSFGSSVRGDTQYF. CDR3 DNA: TGTGCCAGCAGCTTCGGGTCGAGCGTGAGGGGAGATACGCAGTATTTT.

This clonotype was recorded many times. CDR3 nucleotides: TGTGCCAGCAGCTTAACGACGAAGGACACTGAAGCTTTCTTT. As protein: CASSLTTKDTEAFF. The chain employs TRBV7-2 and TRBJ1-1, with D uncertain. This CDR3 is 14 amino acids long. Trimming took off 2 bases at V and 3 bases at J, with 10 bases between the two ends. CDR1 is SGHTA, CDR2 FQGNSA, per germline.

A few counts support this clonotype. The chain links TRBV6-5 to TRBJ1-6; 7 bases align to TRBD1. With 6 bases clipped from V and 7 bases from J, the junction kept 6 bases outside the gene matches. This CDR3 region has 14 residues. Germline V CDR1 and CDR2: MNHEY, SVGAGI. CDR3 region: CASRALQGNSPLHF. The CDR3 DNA reads as TGTGCCAGCAGAGCATTACAGGGGAATTCACCCCTCCACTTT.

This clonotype was observed a few times. The chain links TRBV12-3 or TRBV12-4 to TRBJ1-1, with D possibly matching TRBD1 (5 bases). Trimming left V 3 bases short and J 9 bases short, with 14 bases between. The CDR3 is made up of 13 amino acids. Written as DNA, the CDR3 is TGTGCCAGCAGTTTCGACAGTTTCTGCCAAGCTTTCTTT. Translation gives CASSFDSFCQAFF.

This clonotype was observed a single time. This sequence joins TRBV30 and TRBJ1-2; 8 nucleotides align to TRBD1. The CDR3 sequence is 15 residues long. Unmatched junction bases numbered 13, after V lost 8 bases and J lost 2 bases. Germline CDR1 GTSNPN, CDR2 SVGIG (reference sequence). CDR3 coding DNA: TGTGCCGGGGGCCCGGCAGGGGGCACGAACTATGGCTACACCTTC. Protein sequence: CAGGPAGGTNYGYTF.

The CDR3 DNA reads as TGTGCCAGCAGCTCGCGGGGGATCGAGCAGTTCTTC. Amino acids: CASSSRGIEQFF. The rearrangement links TRBV7-2 to TRBJ2-1; TRBD2 matches 7 bases. The trim removed 4 bases at V and 10 bases at J, leaving 4 bases unmatched. The CDR3 is 12 amino acids. Germline V lookup: CDR1 SGHTA, CDR2 FQGNSA.

This clonotype was seen a handful of times. The chain carries TRBV7-9 and TRBJ2-1, with D possibly being TRBD1 (6 bases). Germline V gives CDR1 SEHNR, CDR2 FQNEAQ (reference sequence). The V end lost 5 bases, the J end lost 7 bases, and 12 bases lay between the germline ends. The CDR3 covers 13 residues. CDR3 nucleotide sequence: TGTGCCAGCAGCCCGTCCCAGGGGAATGAGCAGTTCTTC. Translating it yields CASSPSQGNEQFF.

The chain is built from TRBV4-3 and TRBJ1-1; TRBD1 might be the D (5 bases). Trimming removed 3 bases from V and 4 bases from J, with 15 bases in between. Germline values: CDR1 LGHNA, CDR2 YSLEER. The CDR3 runs to 15 residues. CDR3 loop: CASSHRQGEGTEAFF. The CDR3 DNA reads TGCGCCAGCAGCCATCGCCAGGGCGAGGGCACTGAAGCTTTCTTT.

Comments on this clonotype: A much larger clone differs from this one at a single base, so this may be a read error. The J gene is TRBJ2-7, the V gene TRBV20-1, with 8 bases fitting TRBD2. Germline loops: CDR1 DFQATT, CDR2 SNEGSKA (reference sequence). The CDR3 consists of 13 residues. V was pared by 5 bases and J by 8 bases, with 11 bases of the junction left unmatched. This CDR3 reads CSARPGLEGKQYF. The DNA for the CDR3 is TGCAGTGCTCGTCCGGGACTAGAGGGAAAGCAGTACTTC.

This chain connects TRBV29-1 to TRBJ1-2; D gene ambiguous. Per germline, CDR1 SQVTM and CDR2 ANQGSEA. This CDR3 region has 12 residues. Trimming pared 7 bases from V and 7 bases from J, leaving 16 bases between. The CDR3 is CSANGDEPGYTF. For the CDR3, the DNA is TGCAGCGCGAATGGGGATGAACCTGGCTACACCTTC.

The CDR3 DNA reads TGTGCCAGCAGCTTAGACAGGGGTAGATCCTACGAGCAGTACTTC. Translated: CASSLDRGRSYEQYF. The chain uses TRBV7-2 and TRBJ2-7; 7 bases fit TRBD1. With 1 base clipped from V and 1 base from J, the junction kept 4 bases outside the gene matches. This CDR3 is built from 15 residues. Germline V gives CDR1 SGHTA, CDR2 FQGNSA.

Notes on this clonotype: At one end, the junction sequence differs from germline, possibly due to a read error. V is TRBV2 and J is TRBJ2-2; 9 bases are shared with TRBD1. The CDR3 runs to 16 residues. CDR1 is SNHLY and CDR2 is FYNNEI in the germline V gene. This chain's CDR3 is CASSEPQGANTGELFF. CDR3 nucleotide sequence: TGTGCCAGCAGTGAACCACAGGGGGCGAATACCGGGGAGCTGTTTTTT.

This clonotype was picked up a small number of times. J is TRBJ2-2 and V is TRBV12-3 or TRBV12-4; TRBD1 might be the D (6 bases). CDR3 length: 14 amino acids. The ends were cut back, 7 bases at V and 5 bases at J, with 14 bases in the middle. The CDR3 is CASTPTGATGELFF. As DNA, the CDR3 is TGTGCCAGCACCCCGACAGGCGCTACCGGGGAGCTGTTTTTT.

Ten or more counts support this clonotype. The chain employs TRBV6-1 and TRBJ2-7; 10 bases align to TRBD1. The CDR3 runs to 16 residues. V dropped 1 base and J dropped 0; count of bases not matched to a gene: 3. Per germline, CDR1 MNHNS and CDR2 SASEGT. In DNA, the CDR3 is TGTGCCAGCAGTGAAGGGACAGGGGGTTTCTCCTACGAGCAGTACTTC. As protein: CASSEGTGGFSYEQYF.

This chain uses TRBV27 with TRBJ1-5, with a possible D match to TRBD1 (6 bases). The ends were cut back, 6 bases at V and 9 bases at J, with 24 bases in the middle. The CDR3 spans 16 residues. Per the germline V gene, CDR1 is MNHEY and CDR2 is SMNVEV (reference sequence). The DNA for the CDR3 is TGTGCCAGCAGCCCCCACCCGGCAGGGGAGGGTGGGCCCCAGCATTTT. Protein sequence: CASSPHPAGEGGPQHF.

This clonotype was seen a single time. This sequence joins TRBV12-3 or TRBV12-4 and TRBJ2-3, with TRBD2 matching over 10 bases. J lost 3 bases, V lost 2 bases, and 2 bases had no gene match. This CDR3 is 15 amino acids long. The CDR3 DNA is TGTGCCAGCAGTTTACAAGCGGGGGGGACAGATACGCAGTATTTT. Translated, it gives CASSLQAGGTDTQYF.

This clonotype was detected only once. This chain joins TRBV6-2 or TRBV6-3 and TRBJ2-3; a weak D match, TRBD2 (5 bases). The CDR3 has 14 residues. V lost 7 bases and J 2 bases, leaving 13 bases between the germline ends. CDR1 MNHEY and CDR2 SVGEGT come from the germline V gene. The CDR3 DNA is TGTGCCAGCATCGAGAGCGGTAACACAGATACGCAGTATTTT. This gives the protein CASIESGNTDTQYF.